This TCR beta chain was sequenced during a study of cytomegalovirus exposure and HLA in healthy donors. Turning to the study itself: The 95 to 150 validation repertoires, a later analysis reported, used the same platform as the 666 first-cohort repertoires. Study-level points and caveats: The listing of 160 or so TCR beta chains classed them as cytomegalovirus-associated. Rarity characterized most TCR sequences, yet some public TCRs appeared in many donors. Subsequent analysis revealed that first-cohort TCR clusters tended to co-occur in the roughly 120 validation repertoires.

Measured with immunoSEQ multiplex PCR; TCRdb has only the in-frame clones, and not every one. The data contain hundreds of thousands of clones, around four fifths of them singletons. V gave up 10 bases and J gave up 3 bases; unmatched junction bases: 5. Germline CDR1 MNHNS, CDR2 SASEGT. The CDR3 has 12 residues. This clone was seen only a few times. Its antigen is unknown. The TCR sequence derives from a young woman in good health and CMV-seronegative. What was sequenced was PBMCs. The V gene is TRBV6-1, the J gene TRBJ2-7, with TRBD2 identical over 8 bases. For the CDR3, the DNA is TGTGCCACCCACGGGAGGGTCTACGAGCAGTACTTC. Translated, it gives CATHGRVYEQYF.